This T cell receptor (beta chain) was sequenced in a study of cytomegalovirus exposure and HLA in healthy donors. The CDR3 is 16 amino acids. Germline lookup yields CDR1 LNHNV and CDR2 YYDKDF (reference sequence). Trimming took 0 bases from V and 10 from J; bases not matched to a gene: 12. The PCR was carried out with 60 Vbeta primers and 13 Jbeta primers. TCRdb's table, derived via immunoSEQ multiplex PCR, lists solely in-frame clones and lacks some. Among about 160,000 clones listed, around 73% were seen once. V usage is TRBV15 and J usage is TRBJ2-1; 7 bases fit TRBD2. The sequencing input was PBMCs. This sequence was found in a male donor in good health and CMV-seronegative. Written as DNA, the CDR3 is TGTGCCACCAGCAGAGATCTGAAGGGAGGGTCCGAAGAGCAGTTCTTC. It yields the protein CATSRDLKGGSEEQFF.